The 17 T cell receptor beta chains listed next were all sequenced from one sample in a study of T cell responses to AZD1222 COVID-19 vaccine. Generated by immunoSEQ multiplex PCR, the TCRdb table keeps only in-frame clones and is missing some. The sample holds roughly 92,000 clones; roughly 90% are singletons and the top ten take almost 8.5%. Sample: peripheral blood, taken on day 0 of AZD1222 vaccination. The receptor source for this set is an adult in good health.

The chain is built from TRBV15 and TRBJ2-7, with D unresolved. The V gene lost 1 base and the J gene lost 2 bases, with 15 bases spanning the gap. The germline gives CDR1 LNHNV, CDR2 YYDKDF (reference sequence). This CDR3 is 16 amino acids long. Written as DNA, the CDR3 is TGTGCCACCAGCAGAGTTCAACCGACACGAACCTACGAGCAGTACTTC. It encodes CATSRVQPTRTYEQYF.

The gene calls are TRBV2 and TRBJ1-6; D is ambiguous. Looked up from germline, CDR1 is SNHLY and CDR2 is FYNNEI. V shed 4 bases and J shed 0 bases, with 7 bases lying between them. The CDR3 extends over 15 amino acids. CDR3 sequence reads: CASSAASSYNSPLHF. In DNA, the CDR3 is TGTGCCAGCAGTGCTGCTAGCTCCTATAATTCACCCCTCCACTTT. Filled out from reference TRBV2 and TRBJ1-6, the complete variable domain reads EPEVTQTPSHQVTQMGQEVILRCVPISNHLYFYWYRQILGQKVEFLVSFYNNEISEKSEIFDDQFSVERPDGSNFTLKIRSTKLEDSAMYFCASSAASSYNSPLHFGNGTRLTVT.

The V and J genes are TRBV2 and TRBJ1-5, with TRBD1 matching 9 bases. The germline gives CDR1 SNHLY, CDR2 FYNNEI. Losses at the gene ends were 4 bases for V and 7 bases for J; bases not matched to a gene: 14. The CDR3 extends over 17 amino acids. The chain's CDR3 is CASSGSEQGARRQPQHF. CDR3 DNA: TGTGCCAGCAGTGGTTCCGAACAGGGGGCGCGCCGGCAGCCCCAGCATTTT.

CDR3 nucleotide sequence: TGTGCCAGCAGTGATGGGGCTCTAGCCACAGATACGCAGTATTTT. Residues: CASSDGALATDTQYF. The J gene is TRBJ2-3, the V gene TRBV6-4; either TRBD1 or TRBD2 may supply D (5 bases each). There are 15 residues in the CDR3. V lost 3 bases and J 2 bases, leaving 12 bases between the germline ends. CDR1 MRHNA and CDR2 SNTAGT come from the germline V gene.

J is TRBJ1-1 and V is TRBV6-5; 7 bases are shared with TRBD1. Germline trimming cut 5 bases from V and 0 bases from J; bases unmatched to any gene: 6. Germline-derived CDR1 and CDR2 are MNHEY and SVGAGI. This CDR3 has 15 residues. In nucleotides, the CDR3 is TGTGCCAGCAGTATACGGACAGGTATGAACACTGAAGCTTTCTTT. It encodes CASSIRTGMNTEAFF.

The chain uses TRBV5-5 and TRBJ2-5; the D is unclear. The CDR3 is 13 amino acids. From germline, CDR1 is SGHKS and CDR2 YYEKEE (reference sequence). The ends were cut back, 4 bases at V and 4 bases at J, with 11 bases in the middle. The CDR3 protein is CASSLGSGETQYF. CDR3 DNA sequence: TGTGCCAGCAGCCTCGGGTCGGGAGAGACCCAGTACTTC.

This chain connects TRBV27 to TRBJ1-2; the match to TRBD1 covers 9 bases. Germline lookup yields CDR1 MNHEY and CDR2 SMNVEV (reference sequence). V was pared by 7 bases and J by 4 bases, with 13 bases of the junction left unmatched. The CDR3 length is 16 residues. CDR3 sequence (DNA): TGTGCCAGCAAGTCCCGGACAGGGGAGACCTCCTATGGCTACACCTTC. Its protein product is CASKSRTGETSYGYTF.

On this clone: A read error may account for a junction end that differs from germline. The chain employs TRBV6-2 or TRBV6-3 and TRBJ2-7; D gene ambiguous. The CDR3 contains 13 residues. Germline assignment: CDR1 MNHEY and CDR2 SVGEGT. This CDR3 reads CASSDSQPYEQYF. The DNA of the CDR3 is TGTGCCAGCAGTGACTCACAACCCTACGAGCAGTACTTC.

This clone appeared a few times. As DNA, the CDR3 is TGTGCCAGCAGTTACCTGGCAGGGGAGGCGTCCGGGGCCAACGTCCTGACTTTC. It translates to CASSYLAGEASGANVLTF. The gene calls are TRBV6-2 or TRBV6-3 and TRBJ2-6, with D possibly being TRBD1 or TRBD2 (6 bases each). Germline CDR1 reads MNHEY; CDR2 reads SVGEGT. The CDR3 has 18 residues. V was shortened by 2 bases and J by 4 bases, with 18 bases between the two germline ends.

The J gene is TRBJ1-1, the V gene TRBV6-2 or TRBV6-3; no reliable D call. The germline CDR1 and CDR2 sequences are MNHEY and SVGEGT. V lost 2 bases and J 3 bases, leaving 7 bases between the germline ends. This CDR3 has 13 residues. The CDR3 spells CASSYKEDTEAFF. The CDR3 nucleotides are TGTGCCAGCAGTTACAAGGAGGACACTGAAGCTTTCTTT.

The V gene is TRBV25-1, the J gene TRBJ1-2; TRBD1 matches at 7 bases. Trimming cost V 1 base and J 4 bases; bases outside gene matches: 6. The CDR3 runs 15 residues. Germline V gene data show CDR1 as MGHDK and CDR2 as SYGVNS. The CDR3 loop reads CASSESLGTAYGYTF. The CDR3 DNA reads as TGTGCCAGCAGTGAATCATTAGGGACAGCCTATGGCTACACCTTC.

This chain connects TRBV30 to TRBJ1-5; TRBD1 aligns across 10 bases. Germline CDR1 is GTSNPN and CDR2 is SVGIG (reference sequence). CDR3 size: 17 residues. V gave up 4 bases and J gave up 7 bases; unmatched junction bases: 16. CDR3: CAWTPAPPGTGDQPQHF. CDR3 DNA: TGTGCCTGGACTCCCGCCCCCCCCGGGACAGGGGACCAGCCCCAGCATTTT.

V usage is TRBV7-9 and J usage is TRBJ1-3, with D maybe TRBD1 (5 bases). The CDR3 is 14 amino acids. V was shortened by 11 bases and J by 0 bases, with 14 bases between the two germline ends. Germline V gene lookup returns CDR1 SEHNR and CDR2 FQNEAQ (reference sequence). CDR3 nucleotide sequence: TGTGCCGCGGGGGAGGGTCGCTCTGGAAACACCATATATTTT. Translating gives CAAGEGRSGNTIYF.

The chain carries TRBV7-3 and TRBJ2-3; D is perhaps TRBD1 or TRBD2 (5 bases each). CDR3 length: 14 amino acids. V lost 3 bases to trimming and J lost 4 bases, with 11 bases between them. Germline V gene data show CDR1 as SGHTA and CDR2 as FQGTGA. As DNA, the CDR3 is TGTGCCAGCAGCTTTGGGGGTGGGTCAGATACGCAGTATTTT. As protein: CASSFGGGSDTQYF.

This rearrangement joins TRBV7-3 to TRBJ2-5; D tentatively fits TRBD1 or TRBD2 (5 bases each). Germline V gene sequence: CDR1 SGHTA, CDR2 FQGTGA. The germline V and J ends were trimmed by 5 bases and 5 bases, with 12 bases remaining between them. The CDR3 length is 13 residues. CDR3 sequence reads: CASSQYRDETQYF. CDR3 coding DNA: TGTGCCAGCAGCCAGTATAGGGACGAGACCCAGTACTTC.

J is TRBJ1-5 and V is TRBV7-2, with unresolved D. Trimming took 1 base from V and 1 from J, leaving 8 bases between them. CDR3 length equals 15 residues. Germline V CDR1 and CDR2: SGHTA, FQGNSA. As DNA, the CDR3 is TGTGCCAGCAGCTTAGAACGTGTGAGCAATCAGCCCCAGCATTTT. This encodes CASSLERVSNQPQHF.

The chain uses TRBV3-1 (or the pseudogene TRBV3-2) and TRBJ1-2; D unresolved. V dropped 0 bases and J dropped 7 bases, with 9 bases sitting between them. The CDR3 extends over 13 amino acids. Germline assignment: CDR1 LGHDT and CDR2 YNNKEL (reference sequence). The CDR3 nucleotides are TGTGCCAGCAGCCAAGATTATAGGGCTGGCTACACCTTC. It encodes CASSQDYRAGYTF.